Listed below are T cell receptor beta chains from one sample, sequenced in a study of post-analysis software for immune sequencing data. In TCRdb, the PCR reads were re-called with MiXCR into one record per CDR3 protein. The sample consists of over 150,000 distinct CDR3 sequences, around 30% of them appearing once. Sequencing was done on a sample of blood. These receptors originate from a girl between 10 and 17 years old with multiple sclerosis. Both conserved end residues are part of each CDR3. Fields, in order: D gene, V gene, clone size, J gene, CDR3 DNA, CDR3 protein. D genes are given only for firm matches. Clone size is shown for a subset of rows, as once, few, many or a class of expanded clone.

d_gene: NA; v_gene: TRBV11-1; abundance: NA; j_gene: TRBJ2-2; CDR3nt: TGTGCCAGCAGCTCTACCGGGAACACCGGGGAGCTGTTTTTT; CDR3aa: CASSSTGNTGELFF
d_gene: TRBD2; v_gene: TRBV29-1; abundance: NA; j_gene: TRBJ2-1; CDR3nt: TGCAGCGTTGACGGGACTAGCGGGGAAGCGGATAGGTATGAGCAGTTCTTC; CDR3aa: CSVDGTSGEADRYEQFF
d_gene: NA; v_gene: TRBV29-1; abundance: many; j_gene: TRBJ1-2; CDR3nt: TGCAGCCCCCCTGGGGGGCATGACTATGGCTACACCTTC; CDR3aa: CSPPGGHDYGYTF
d_gene: TRBD1; v_gene: TRBV18; abundance: few; j_gene: TRBJ2-3; CDR3nt: TGTGCCAGCTCACCCATCGGGACAGGAGCAACAGATACGCAGTATTTT; CDR3aa: CASSPIGTGATDTQYF
d_gene: TRBD1; v_gene: TRBV5-1; abundance: NA; j_gene: TRBJ1-1; CDR3nt: TGCGCCAGCAGCCGGGACAGTTGGAACACTGAAGCTTTCTTT; CDR3aa: CASSRDSWNTEAFF
d_gene: TRBD1; v_gene: TRBV2; abundance: NA; j_gene: TRBJ2-5; CDR3nt: TGTGCCAGCAGTGATCCCTGGACAGGGATGGGAGAGACCCAGTACTTC; CDR3aa: CASSDPWTGMGETQYF
d_gene: NA; v_gene: TRBV5-6; abundance: NA; j_gene: TRBJ2-1; CDR3nt: TGTGCCAGCAGCACAAAGCTTCGCAATGAGCAGTTCTTC; CDR3aa: CASSTKLRNEQFF
d_gene: NA; v_gene: TRBV4-1; abundance: many; j_gene: TRBJ2-3; CDR3nt: TGCGCCAGCAGCCCGACCTCTATCTCAAGCACAGATACGCAGTATTTT; CDR3aa: CASSPTSISSTDTQYF
d_gene: NA; v_gene: TRBV29-1; abundance: NA; j_gene: TRBJ1-1; CDR3nt: TGCAGCGTTGAAGGGGGTAGGGGACGAAGCACTGAAGCTTTCTTT; CDR3aa: CSVEGGRGRSTEAFF
d_gene: TRBD1; v_gene: TRBV7-7; abundance: NA; j_gene: TRBJ2-1; CDR3nt: TGTGCTAGCAGCCAGACAGGGGATTCCTACAATGAGCAGTTCTTC; CDR3aa: CASSQTGDSYNEQFF
d_gene: NA; v_gene: TRBV7-9; abundance: NA; j_gene: TRBJ1-4; CDR3nt: TGTGCCAGCAGCTTACAGGGTGAAAAACTGTTTTTT; CDR3aa: CASSLQGEKLFF
d_gene: NA; v_gene: TRBV9; abundance: many; j_gene: TRBJ2-7; CDR3nt: TGTGCCAGCAGCGTATCGGCTAGTCGCGAGCAGTACTTC; CDR3aa: CASSVSASREQYF
d_gene: NA; v_gene: TRBV20-1; abundance: few; j_gene: TRBJ1-6; CDR3nt: TGCAGTCTTAGTGGCGGACGGAAGAATTCACCCCTCCACTTT; CDR3aa: CSLSGGRKNSPLHF
d_gene: NA; v_gene: TRBV19; abundance: NA; j_gene: TRBJ1-4; CDR3nt: TGTGCCAGTAGTATAGCCACCGGGGCAACTAATGAAAAACTGTTTTTT; CDR3aa: CASSIATGATNEKLFF
d_gene: TRBD2; v_gene: TRBV15; abundance: NA; j_gene: TRBJ2-1; CDR3nt: TGTGCCACCAGCAGCTCAGCGGGAGAGGAGCAGTTCTTC; CDR3aa: CATSSSAGEEQFF